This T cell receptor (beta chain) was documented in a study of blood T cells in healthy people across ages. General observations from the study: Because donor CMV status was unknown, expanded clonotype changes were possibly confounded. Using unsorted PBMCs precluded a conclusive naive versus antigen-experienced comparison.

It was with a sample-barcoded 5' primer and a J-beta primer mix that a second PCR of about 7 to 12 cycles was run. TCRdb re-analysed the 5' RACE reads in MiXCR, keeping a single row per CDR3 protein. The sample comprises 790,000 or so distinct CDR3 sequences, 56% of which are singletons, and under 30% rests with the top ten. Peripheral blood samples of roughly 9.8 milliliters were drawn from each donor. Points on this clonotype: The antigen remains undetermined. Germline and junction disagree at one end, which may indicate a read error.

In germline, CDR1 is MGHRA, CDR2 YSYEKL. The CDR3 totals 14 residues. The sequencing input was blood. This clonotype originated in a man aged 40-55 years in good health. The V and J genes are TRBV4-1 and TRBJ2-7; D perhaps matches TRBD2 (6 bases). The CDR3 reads CTSSQDPWGGEQYF. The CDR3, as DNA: TGCACCAGCAGCCAAGATCCCTGGGGAGGCGAGCAGTACTTC.